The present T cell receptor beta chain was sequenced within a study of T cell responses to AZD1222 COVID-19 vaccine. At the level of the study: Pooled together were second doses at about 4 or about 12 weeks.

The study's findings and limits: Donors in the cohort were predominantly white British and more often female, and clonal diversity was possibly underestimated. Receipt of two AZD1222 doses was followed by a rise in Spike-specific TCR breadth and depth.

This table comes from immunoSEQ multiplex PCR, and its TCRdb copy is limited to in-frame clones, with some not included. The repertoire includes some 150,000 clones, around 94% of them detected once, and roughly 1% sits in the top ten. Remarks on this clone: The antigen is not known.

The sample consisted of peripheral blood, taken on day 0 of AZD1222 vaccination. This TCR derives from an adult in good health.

DNA for the CDR3: TGTGCCAGCAGACTCGGAGGGGGGAATCAGCCCCAGCATTTT. Encoded protein: CASRLGGGNQPQHF. V and J are TRBV7-2 and TRBJ1-5, with D possibly being TRBD1 (6 bases). The CDR3 sequence is 14 residues long. Germline lookup yields CDR1 SGHTA and CDR2 FQGNSA. The V end lost 6 bases, the J end lost 4 bases, and 13 bases lay between the germline ends.